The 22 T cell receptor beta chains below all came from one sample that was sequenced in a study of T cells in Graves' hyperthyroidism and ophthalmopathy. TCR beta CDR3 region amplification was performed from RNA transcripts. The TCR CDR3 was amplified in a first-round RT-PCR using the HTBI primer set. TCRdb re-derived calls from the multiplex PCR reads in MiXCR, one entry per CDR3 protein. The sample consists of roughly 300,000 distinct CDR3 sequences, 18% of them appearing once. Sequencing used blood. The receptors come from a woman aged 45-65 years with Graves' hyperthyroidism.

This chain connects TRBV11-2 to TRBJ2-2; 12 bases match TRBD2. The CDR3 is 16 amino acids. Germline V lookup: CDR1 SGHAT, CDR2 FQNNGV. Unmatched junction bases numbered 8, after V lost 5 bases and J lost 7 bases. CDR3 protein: CASSARLAGDGGELFF. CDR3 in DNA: TGTGCCAGCAGCGCCCGACTAGCGGGGGATGGCGGGGAGCTGTTTTTT.

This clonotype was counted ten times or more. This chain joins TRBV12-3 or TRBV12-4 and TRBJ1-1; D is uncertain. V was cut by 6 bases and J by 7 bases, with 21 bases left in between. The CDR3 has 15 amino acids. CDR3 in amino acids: CASSPSFGRRVEAFF. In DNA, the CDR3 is TGTGCCAGCAGCCCTTCCTTTGGACGGAGAGTTGAAGCTTTCTTT.

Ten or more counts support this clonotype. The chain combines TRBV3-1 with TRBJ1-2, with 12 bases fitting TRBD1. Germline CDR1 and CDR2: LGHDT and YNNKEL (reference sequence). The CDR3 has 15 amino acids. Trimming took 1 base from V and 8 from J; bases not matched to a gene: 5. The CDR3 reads CASSQVGQGASGYTF. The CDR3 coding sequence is TGTGCCAGCAGCCAAGTGGGACAGGGGGCGTCCGGCTACACCTTC.

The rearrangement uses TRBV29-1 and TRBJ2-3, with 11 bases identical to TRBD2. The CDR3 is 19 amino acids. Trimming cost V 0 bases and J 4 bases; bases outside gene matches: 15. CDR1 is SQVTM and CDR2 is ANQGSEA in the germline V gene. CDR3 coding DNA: TGCAGCGTTGAAGATCTAGCGGGAGGCGAAGGAAGCCCCGCAGATACGCAGTATTTT. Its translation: CSVEDLAGGEGSPADTQYF.

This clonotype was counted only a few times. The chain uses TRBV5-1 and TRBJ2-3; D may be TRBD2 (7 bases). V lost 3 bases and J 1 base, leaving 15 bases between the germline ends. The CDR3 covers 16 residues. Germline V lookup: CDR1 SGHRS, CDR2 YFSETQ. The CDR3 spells CASSSGTKGGTDTQYF. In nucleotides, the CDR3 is TGCGCCAGCAGCTCCGGGACTAAGGGGGGCACAGATACGCAGTATTTT.

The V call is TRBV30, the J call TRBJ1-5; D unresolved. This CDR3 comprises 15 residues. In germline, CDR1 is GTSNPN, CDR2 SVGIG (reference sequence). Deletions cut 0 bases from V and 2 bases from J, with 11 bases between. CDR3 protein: CAWSVQAGGNQPQHF. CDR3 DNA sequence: TGTGCCTGGAGTGTACAAGCGGGAGGCAATCAGCCCCAGCATTTT.

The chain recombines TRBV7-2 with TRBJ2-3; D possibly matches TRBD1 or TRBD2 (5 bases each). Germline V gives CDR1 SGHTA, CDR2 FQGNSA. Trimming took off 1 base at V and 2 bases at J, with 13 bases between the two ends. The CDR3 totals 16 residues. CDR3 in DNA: TGTGCCAGCAGCTTAGTAGGGACCCTGAACACAGATACGCAGTATTTT. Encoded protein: CASSLVGTLNTDTQYF.

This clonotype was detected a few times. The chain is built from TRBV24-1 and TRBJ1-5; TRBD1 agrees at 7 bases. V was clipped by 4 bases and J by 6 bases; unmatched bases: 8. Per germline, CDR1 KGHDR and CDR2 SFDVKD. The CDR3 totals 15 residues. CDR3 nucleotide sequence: TGTGCCACCAGTGACCCTGGGACAGCAGGTCAGCCCCAGCATTTT. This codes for CATSDPGTAGQPQHF.

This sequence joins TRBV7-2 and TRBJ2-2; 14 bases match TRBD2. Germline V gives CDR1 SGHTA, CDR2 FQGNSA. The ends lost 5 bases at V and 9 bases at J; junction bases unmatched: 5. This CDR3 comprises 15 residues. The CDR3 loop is CASSLTSGGARELFF. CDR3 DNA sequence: TGTGCCAGCAGCCTGACTAGCGGGGGGGCCCGGGAGCTGTTTTTT.

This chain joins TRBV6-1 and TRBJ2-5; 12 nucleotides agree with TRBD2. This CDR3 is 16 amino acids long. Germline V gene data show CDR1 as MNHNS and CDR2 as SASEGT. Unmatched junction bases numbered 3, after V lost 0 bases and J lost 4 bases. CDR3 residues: CASSEALTSGGETQYF. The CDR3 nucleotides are TGTGCCAGCAGTGAAGCCCTGACTAGCGGGGGAGAGACCCAGTACTTC.

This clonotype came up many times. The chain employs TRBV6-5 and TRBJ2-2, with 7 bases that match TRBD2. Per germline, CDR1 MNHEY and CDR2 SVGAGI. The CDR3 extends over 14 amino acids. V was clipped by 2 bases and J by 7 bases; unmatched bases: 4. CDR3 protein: CASSYRTGGGELFF. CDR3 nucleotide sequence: TGTGCCAGCAGTTACCGGACGGGGGGCGGGGAGCTGTTTTTT.

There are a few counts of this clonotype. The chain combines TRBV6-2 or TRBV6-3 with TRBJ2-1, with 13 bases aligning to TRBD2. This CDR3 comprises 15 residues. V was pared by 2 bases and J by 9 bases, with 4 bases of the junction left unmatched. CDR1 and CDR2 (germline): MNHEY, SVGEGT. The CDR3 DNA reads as TGTGCCAGCAGTTACGCGGGGACTAGCGGGATTGAGCAGTTCTTC. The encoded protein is CASSYAGTSGIEQFF.

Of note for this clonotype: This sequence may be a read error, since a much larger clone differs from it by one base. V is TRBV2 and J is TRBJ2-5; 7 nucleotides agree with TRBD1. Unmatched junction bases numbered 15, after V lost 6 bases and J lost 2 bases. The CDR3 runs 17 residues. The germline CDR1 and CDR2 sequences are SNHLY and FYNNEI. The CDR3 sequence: CASSATAGTALQETQYF. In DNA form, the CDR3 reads TGTGCCAGCAGCGCTACTGCCGGGACAGCGCTTCAAGAGACCCAGTACTTC.

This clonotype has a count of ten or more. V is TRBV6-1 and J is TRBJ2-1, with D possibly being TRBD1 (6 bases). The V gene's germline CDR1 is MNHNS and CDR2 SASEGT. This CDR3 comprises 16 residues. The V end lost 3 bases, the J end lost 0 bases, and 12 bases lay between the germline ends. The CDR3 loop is CASSDEGVFSYNEQFF. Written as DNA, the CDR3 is TGTGCCAGCAGTGATGAGGGGGTTTTCTCCTACAATGAGCAGTTCTTC.

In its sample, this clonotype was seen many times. CDR3 DNA: TGTGCCAGTAGTATGTATGATACTACAACTGAAGCTTTCTTT. Its translation: CASSMYDTTTEAFF. V and J are TRBV19 and TRBJ1-1; no clear D gene. This CDR3 is 14 amino acids long. The V gene lost 3 bases and the J gene lost 5 bases, with 13 bases spanning the gap. Germline lookup yields CDR1 LNHDA and CDR2 SQIVND (reference sequence).

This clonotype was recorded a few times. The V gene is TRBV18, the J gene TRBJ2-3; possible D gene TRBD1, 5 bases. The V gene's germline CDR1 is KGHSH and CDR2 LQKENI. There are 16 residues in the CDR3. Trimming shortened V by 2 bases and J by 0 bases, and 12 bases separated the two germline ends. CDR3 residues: CASSPVGQGSTDTQYF. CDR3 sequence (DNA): TGTGCCAGCTCACCAGTCGGTCAGGGTAGCACAGATACGCAGTATTTT. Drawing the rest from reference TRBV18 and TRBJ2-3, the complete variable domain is NAGVMQNPRHLVRRRGQEARLRCSPMKGHSHVYWYRQLPEEGLKFMVYLQKENIIDESGMPKERFSAEFPKEGPSILRIQQVVRGDSAAYFCASSPVGQGSTDTQYFGPGTRLTVL.

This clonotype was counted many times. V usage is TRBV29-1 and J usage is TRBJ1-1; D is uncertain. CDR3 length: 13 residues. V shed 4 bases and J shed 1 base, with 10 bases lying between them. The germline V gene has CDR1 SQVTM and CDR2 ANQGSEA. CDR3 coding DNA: TGCAGCGTTGCTGGTCAGTCGAACACTGAAGCTTTCTTT. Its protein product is CSVAGQSNTEAFF.

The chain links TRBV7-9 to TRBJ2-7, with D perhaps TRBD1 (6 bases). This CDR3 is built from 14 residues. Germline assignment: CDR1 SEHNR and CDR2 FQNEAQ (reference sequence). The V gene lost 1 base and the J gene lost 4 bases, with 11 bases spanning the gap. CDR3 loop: CASSLEGQIYEQYF. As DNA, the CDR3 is TGTGCCAGCAGCTTAGAAGGACAGATATACGAGCAGTACTTC.

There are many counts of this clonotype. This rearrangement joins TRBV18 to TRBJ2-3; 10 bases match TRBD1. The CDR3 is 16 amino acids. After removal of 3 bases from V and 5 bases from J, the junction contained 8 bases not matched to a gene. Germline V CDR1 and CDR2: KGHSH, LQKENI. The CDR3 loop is CASSPKTGGAGDTQYF. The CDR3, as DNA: TGTGCCAGCTCACCGAAGACAGGGGGCGCCGGAGATACGCAGTATTTT. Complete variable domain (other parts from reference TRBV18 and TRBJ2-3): NAGVMQNPRHLVRRRGQEARLRCSPMKGHSHVYWYRQLPEEGLKFMVYLQKENIIDESGMPKERFSAEFPKEGPSILRIQQVVRGDSAAYFCASSPKTGGAGDTQYFGPGTRLTVL.

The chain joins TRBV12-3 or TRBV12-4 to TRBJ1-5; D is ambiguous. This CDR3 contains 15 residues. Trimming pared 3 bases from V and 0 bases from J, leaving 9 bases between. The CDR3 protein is CASSFRGYSNQPQHF. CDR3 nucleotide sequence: TGTGCCAGCAGTTTCCGGGGTTATAGCAATCAGCCCCAGCATTTT.

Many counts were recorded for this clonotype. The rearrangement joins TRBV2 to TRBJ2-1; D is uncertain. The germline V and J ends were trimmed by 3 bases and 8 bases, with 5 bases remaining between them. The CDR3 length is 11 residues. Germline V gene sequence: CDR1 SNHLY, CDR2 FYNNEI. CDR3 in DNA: TGTGCCAGCAGTGAGGTAGATGAGCAGTTCTTC. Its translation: CASSEVDEQFF.

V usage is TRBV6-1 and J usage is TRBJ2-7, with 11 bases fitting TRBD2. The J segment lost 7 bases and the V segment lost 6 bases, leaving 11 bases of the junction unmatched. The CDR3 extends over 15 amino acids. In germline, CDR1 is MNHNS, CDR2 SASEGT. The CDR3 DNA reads TGTGCCAGCAGCTCTTGGACTAGCGGGTCTGGGGAGCAGTACTTC. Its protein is CASSSWTSGSGEQYF.